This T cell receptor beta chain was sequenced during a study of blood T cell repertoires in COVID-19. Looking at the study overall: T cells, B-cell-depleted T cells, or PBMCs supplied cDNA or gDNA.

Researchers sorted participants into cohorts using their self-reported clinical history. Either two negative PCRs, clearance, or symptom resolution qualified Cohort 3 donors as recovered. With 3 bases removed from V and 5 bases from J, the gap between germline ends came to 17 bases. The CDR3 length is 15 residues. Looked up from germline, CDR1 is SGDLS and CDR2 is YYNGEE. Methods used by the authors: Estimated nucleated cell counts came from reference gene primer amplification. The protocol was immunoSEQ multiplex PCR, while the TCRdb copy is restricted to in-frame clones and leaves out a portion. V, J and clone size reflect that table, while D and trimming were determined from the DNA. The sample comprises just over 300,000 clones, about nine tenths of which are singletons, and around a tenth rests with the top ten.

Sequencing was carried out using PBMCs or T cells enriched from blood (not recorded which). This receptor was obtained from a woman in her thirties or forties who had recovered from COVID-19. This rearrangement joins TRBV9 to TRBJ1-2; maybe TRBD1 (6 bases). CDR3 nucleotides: TGTGCCAGCAGCGGAAAAGTTGGGACAATATATGGCTACACCTTC. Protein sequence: CASSGKVGTIYGYTF.